These 3 T cell receptor beta chains were all obtained from the same sample, sequenced in a study of CD8+ T cells in alopecia areata. As the sequencing template, cDNA was produced by extracting RNA and reverse transcribing it. Generated by immunoSEQ multiplex PCR, the TCRdb table keeps only in-frame clones and is missing some. Of hundreds of thousands of clones listed, over 60% were seen once; the top ten hold 0.95% to 1.5%. Specified treatment: oral pan-JAK inhibitor, 5-10 mg twice daily. The input for sequencing was CD4+ T cells sorted from blood, taken around week 42, from a patient treated with tofacitinib. The source of these receptors is a human donor with alopecia areata.

The CDR3 bases are TGTGCCTGGAGTGGGAACAGGGGAGTCGGGTCACCCCTCCACTTT. This translates into CAWSGNRGVGSPLHF. The J gene is TRBJ1-6, the V gene TRBV30; 7 nucleotides match TRBD1. Germline V lookup: CDR1 GTSNPN, CDR2 SVGIG (reference sequence). The CDR3 totals 15 residues. After removal of 1 base from V and 10 bases from J, the junction contained 10 bases not matched to a gene.

V usage is TRBV11-2 and J usage is TRBJ2-7, with D unresolved. The germline V and J ends were trimmed by 2 bases and 1 base, with 6 bases remaining between them. This CDR3 has 13 amino acids. The germline gives CDR1 SGHAT, CDR2 FQNNGV. Written as DNA, the CDR3 is TGTGCCAGCAGCTTAATGGGATCCTACGAGCAGTACTTC. This translates into CASSLMGSYEQYF.

The rearrangement joins TRBV29-1 to TRBJ2-1; TRBD1 might be the D (6 bases). This CDR3 is 14 amino acids long. V was trimmed by 6 bases and J by 0 bases, leaving 12 bases between them. In germline, CDR1 is SQVTM, CDR2 ANQGSEA. The CDR3 DNA follows: TGCAGCGTAGCACCCAGGGGCTCCTACAATGAGCAGTTCTTC. Its translation is CSVAPRGSYNEQFF.